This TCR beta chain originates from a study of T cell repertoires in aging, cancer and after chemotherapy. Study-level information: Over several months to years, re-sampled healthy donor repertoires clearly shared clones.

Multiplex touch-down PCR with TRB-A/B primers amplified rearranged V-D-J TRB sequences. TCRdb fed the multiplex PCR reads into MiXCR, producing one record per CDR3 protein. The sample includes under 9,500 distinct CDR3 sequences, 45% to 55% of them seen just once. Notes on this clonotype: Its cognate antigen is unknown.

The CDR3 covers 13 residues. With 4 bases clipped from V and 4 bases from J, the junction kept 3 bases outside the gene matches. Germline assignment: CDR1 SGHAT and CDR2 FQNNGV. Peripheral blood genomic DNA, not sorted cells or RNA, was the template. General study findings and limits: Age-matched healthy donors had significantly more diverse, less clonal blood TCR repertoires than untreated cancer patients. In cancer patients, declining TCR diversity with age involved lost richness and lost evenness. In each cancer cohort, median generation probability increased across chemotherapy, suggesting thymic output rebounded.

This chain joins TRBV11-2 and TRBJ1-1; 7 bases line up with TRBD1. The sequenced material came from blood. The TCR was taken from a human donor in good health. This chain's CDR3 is CASSSQGITEAFF. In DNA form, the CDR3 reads TGTGCCAGCAGCTCACAGGGGATCACTGAAGCTTTCTTT.